The next 20 T cell receptor beta chains were all read from a single sample in a study of beta chain features in type 1 diabetes (dated by TCRdb to 2017 to 2018). Libraries were made using the immunoSEQ multiplex PCR assay. The entire amount of isolated RNA was reverse transcribed using the High Capacity cDNA Reverse Transcription Kit, so the sequenced TCRB transcripts were expressed ones. TCRdb provides this immuneACCESS table in a form limited to in-frame rearrangements. Some clones are lacking; in checked studies, under half of them reflect an unresolved V gene, and why the rest are absent is not known. The sample profile shows hundreds of thousands of clones; roughly 9.6% of them were found once. The ten largest clones represent about 0.037% of the sample. Sequencing was done on a sample of naive CD4+ T cells from blood. According to the study, the label for this sample's cell subset or site signals: true naive CD4+ T cells. These TCRs come from a woman aged 18-30 years in good health.

This clone has just a few counts. The CDR3 region is CASSLAKMLADEQFF. CDR3 DNA sequence: TGCGCCAGCAGCTTGGCCAAGATGCTAGCCGATGAGCAGTTCTTC. This chain links TRBV5-1 with TRBJ2-1; perhaps TRBD2 as D (5 bases). The CDR3 sequence is 15 residues long. CDR1 is SGHRS, CDR2 YFSETQ, per germline. Trimming shortened V by 0 bases and J by 8 bases, and 15 bases separated the two germline ends.

For this clone: The junction and the germline gene differ at one end; a read error may be behind it. This chain links TRBV7-7 with TRBJ1-4; possible D gene TRBD1, 6 bases. Germline V gene sequence: CDR1 SSHAT, CDR2 FNYEAQ (reference sequence). CDR3 length: 15 residues. The CDR3 sequence: CASSPSTGRGEKLFF. In DNA, the CDR3 is TGTGCTAGCAGCCCCTCGACAGGCAGGGGTGAAAAACTGTTTTTT.

This clone was found a few times. The chain couples TRBV29-1 to TRBJ1-2; perhaps TRBD1 as D (6 bases). Germline assignment: CDR1 SQVTM and CDR2 ANQGSEA. V lost 3 bases, J lost 7 bases, and 12 bases lay in between. CDR3 length: 12 residues. The CDR3 DNA is TGCAGCGTTGATATAGGGGGTGGTGGCTACACCTTC. Protein: CSVDIGGGGYTF.

This chain connects TRBV19 to TRBJ2-1, with 7 bases aligning to TRBD2. V lost 10 bases to trimming and J lost 5 bases; unmatched junction nucleotides: 14. The CDR3 runs to 15 residues. Germline CDR1 LNHDA, CDR2 SQIVND (reference sequence). The CDR3 DNA reads as TGTGCCACCACCGGTTCTAGCGGAGTACACAATGAGCAGTTCTTC. This codes for CATTGSSGVHNEQFF. The full variable domain, in which reference TRBV19 and TRBJ2-1 provide the parts outside the CDR3, is DGGITQSPKYLFRKEGQNVTLSCEQNLNHDAMYWYRQDPGQGLRLIYYSQIVNDFQKGDIAEGYSVSREKKESFPLTVTSAQKNPTAFYLCATTGSSGVHNEQFFGPGTRLTVL.

This chain uses TRBV4-2 with TRBJ2-2; TRBD2 agrees at 12 bases. From germline, CDR1 is LGHNA and CDR2 YNFKEQ. This CDR3 region has 16 residues. The V segment lost 1 base and the J segment 5 bases; nucleotides outside the gene matches: 2. The CDR3 reads CASSQGLAGDTGELFF. The DNA of the CDR3 is TGTGCCAGCAGCCAAGGACTAGCGGGAGATACCGGGGAGCTGTTTTTT.

This clone has a handful of counts. The V and J genes are TRBV15 and TRBJ1-2; a weak D match, TRBD1 (6 bases). Germline loops: CDR1 LNHNV, CDR2 YYDKDF (reference sequence). The CDR3 has 15 amino acids. Trimming pared 6 bases from V and 5 bases from J, leaving 19 bases between. In DNA, the CDR3 is TGTGCCACCAGTTTCATGCAGGGGACGGCTTATGGCTACACCTTC. Translating it yields CATSFMQGTAYGYTF.

The chain recombines TRBV6-1 with TRBJ1-2, with 7 nucleotides matching TRBD1. V gave up 6 bases and J gave up 4 bases; unmatched junction bases: 5. Germline values: CDR1 MNHNS, CDR2 SASEGT. This CDR3 comprises 13 residues. The CDR3 region has the DNA TGTGCCAGCAGCCGGACAGGCTTCTATGGCTACACCTTC. Residues: CASSRTGFYGYTF.

This clone was picked up a small number of times. The chain joins TRBV20-1 to TRBJ2-3; 8 bases align to TRBD2. The CDR3 contains 11 residues. Germline V gene sequence: CDR1 DFQATT, CDR2 SNEGSKA (reference sequence). The CDR3 DNA is TGCATCGCTCGGGAGGGGGATACGCAGTATTTT. This sequence encodes CIAREGDTQYF.

This clone has just a few counts. The chain is built from TRBV6-5 and TRBJ1-1; D may be TRBD1 (6 bases). V lost 3 bases and J lost 5, with 10 bases in between. Germline V gene sequence: CDR1 MNHEY, CDR2 SVGAGI. This CDR3 contains 13 residues. CDR3 in amino acids: CASSYQGSTEAFF. In DNA, the CDR3 is TGTGCCAGCAGTTATCAGGGGTCTACTGAAGCTTTCTTT.

A few counts support this clone. The genes are TRBV4-1 and TRBJ2-5; the match to TRBD2 covers 12 bases. From germline, CDR1 is MGHRA and CDR2 YSYEKL. V lost 0 bases and J lost 2; bases outside the gene matches: 4. This CDR3 is 17 amino acids long. As DNA, the CDR3 is TGCGCCAGCAGCCAAGATGGGACTAGCGGGCAACAAGAGACCCAGTACTTC. Translation gives CASSQDGTSGQQETQYF.

This clone came up a few times. The genes are TRBV30 and TRBJ1-3, with 8 nucleotides matching TRBD1. This CDR3 contains 15 residues. The V gene's germline CDR1 is GTSNPN and CDR2 SVGIG (reference sequence). V gave up 4 bases and J gave up 0 bases; unmatched junction bases: 5. CDR3 nucleotides: TGTGCCTGGACCAGGACAGGGAACTCTGGAAACACCATATATTTT. Translating it yields CAWTRTGNSGNTIYF.

This clone was counted a few times. The chain has TRBV5-1 and TRBJ1-1; D possibly corresponds to TRBD1 (6 bases). V shed 5 bases and J shed 5 bases, with 10 bases lying between them. The CDR3 runs 12 residues. Germline assignment: CDR1 SGHRS and CDR2 YFSETQ. The CDR3 region is CASSITGTEAFF. The CDR3 region has the DNA TGCGCCAGCAGTATTACAGGGACTGAAGCTTTCTTT.

This clone occurred a few times. Here the CDR3 reads CASSPPQLTGANVLTF. CDR3 in DNA: TGTGCCAGCTCACCCCCACAGCTGACAGGGGCCAACGTCCTGACTTTC. This chain joins TRBV18 and TRBJ2-6; D is uncertain. Trimming left V 3 bases short and J 4 bases short, with 13 bases between. The CDR3 has 16 amino acids. The V gene's germline CDR1 is KGHSH and CDR2 LQKENI. Supplemented by reference TRBV18 and TRBJ2-6, the full variable domain reads NAGVMQNPRHLVRRRGQEARLRCSPMKGHSHVYWYRQLPEEGLKFMVYLQKENIIDESGMPKERFSAEFPKEGPSILRIQQVVRGDSAAYFCASSPPQLTGANVLTFGAGSRLTVL.

V usage is TRBV4-1 and J usage is TRBJ1-6; TRBD1 is a possible D gene (5 bases). V lost 4 bases to trimming and J lost 5 bases, with 12 bases between them. Germline assignment: CDR1 MGHRA and CDR2 YSYEKL. CDR3 size: 15 residues. This CDR3 is CASSRLQGNNSPLHF. CDR3 bases: TGCGCCAGCAGCCGACTCCAGGGTAATAATTCACCCCTCCACTTT.

This clone appeared a few times. This sequence joins TRBV15 and TRBJ2-7, with 9 bases aligning to TRBD1. V lost 5 bases and J lost 7; bases outside the gene matches: 12. CDR1 is LNHNV and CDR2 is YYDKDF in the germline V gene (reference sequence). This CDR3 has 15 amino acids. The CDR3 nucleotides are TGTGCCACCAGCGTAAACAGGGGGCCCACCCTTGAGCAGTACTTC. Translating it yields CATSVNRGPTLEQYF.

This clone was detected a few times. The rearrangement links TRBV27 to TRBJ2-1, with 9 bases matching TRBD1. CDR3 length equals 15 residues. The V segment lost 8 bases and the J segment 0 bases; nucleotides outside the gene matches: 5. Per the germline V gene, CDR1 is MNHEY and CDR2 is SMNVEV (reference sequence). The CDR3 sequence: CASRTGDNSYNEQFF. The CDR3 coding sequence is TGTGCCAGCCGGACAGGGGACAACTCCTACAATGAGCAGTTCTTC.

This clone was seen more than once but under ten times. The chain joins TRBV6-1 to TRBJ2-7; perhaps TRBD1 as D (5 bases). The V end lost 6 bases, the J end lost 0 bases, and 9 bases lay between the germline ends. Per the germline V gene, CDR1 is MNHNS and CDR2 is SASEGT. CDR3 size: 13 residues. This CDR3 reads CASRLTVSYEQYF. In DNA, the CDR3 is TGTGCCAGCAGATTGACAGTCTCCTACGAGCAGTACTTC.

For this clone: Other DNA sequences of this sample code for an identical CDR3. The rearrangement links TRBV2 to TRBJ2-7, with 8 positions matching TRBD1. Trimming took 3 bases from V and 2 from J; bases not matched to a gene: 3. Germline CDR1 is SNHLY and CDR2 is FYNNEI. This CDR3 has 14 residues. CDR3 loop: CASSEQGAAYEQYF. The CDR3 DNA is TGTGCCAGCAGTGAGCAGGGGGCGGCCTACGAGCAGTACTTC. The entire variable domain, with the rest obtained from reference TRBV2 and TRBJ2-7, is as follows: EPEVTQTPSHQVTQMGQEVILRCVPISNHLYFYWYRQILGQKVEFLVSFYNNEISEKSEIFDDQFSVERPDGSNFTLKIRSTKLEDSAMYFCASSEQGAAYEQYFGPGTRLTVT.

V gene TRBV4-2 combines with J gene TRBJ1-5; D perhaps matches TRBD1 (5 bases). CDR1 LGHNA and CDR2 YNFKEQ come from the germline V gene. V was pared by 0 bases and J by 5 bases, with 8 bases between. CDR3 length: 14 amino acids. CDR3 in amino acids: CASSQDGGYQPQHF. The CDR3 nucleotides read TGTGCCAGCAGCCAAGATGGGGGGTATCAGCCCCAGCATTTT.

The table lists this clone with a few counts. The rearrangement joins TRBV4-2 to TRBJ2-7, with D possibly matching TRBD2 (5 bases). The CDR3 spans 17 residues. Germline V gene lookup returns CDR1 LGHNA and CDR2 YNFKEQ. V was clipped by 4 bases and J by 5 bases, with 24 bases between them. The CDR3 loop is CASSPENGHTAGDEQYF. In DNA form, the CDR3 reads TGTGCCAGCAGCCCCGAAAACGGGCATACTGCCGGGGACGAGCAGTACTTC.